The 26 T cell receptor beta chains presented below share a single source sample, sequenced in a study of OX40 agonist ivuxolimab in advanced cancers. Clones were sequenced by immunoSEQ multiplex PCR, and TCRdb holds only the in-frame ones, with some missing. The table records roughly 81,000 clones, 90% to 95% of them present only once. Specimen: CD4+ or CD8+ T cells sorted from blood, collected in a trial of the OX40 agonist ivuxolimab. These receptor sequences come from an adult with an advanced solid tumor such as melanoma, head and neck, liver or kidney cancer.

This chain links TRBV7-3 with TRBJ2-1; TRBD2 matches 7 bases. The CDR3 spans 13 residues. Trimming cost V 5 bases and J 7 bases; bases outside gene matches: 5. The germline V gene encodes CDR1 SGHTA and CDR2 FQGTGA. The CDR3 DNA sequence: TGTGCCAGCAGCCACGGGGGGTGGAATGAGCAGTTCTTC. It codes for CASSHGGWNEQFF.

The chain carries TRBV6-6 and TRBJ2-2; D unclear. CDR3 length: 14 amino acids. CDR1 is MNHNY, CDR2 SVGAGI, per germline (reference sequence). Trimming pared 0 bases from V and 4 bases from J, leaving 6 bases between. CDR3 in amino acids: CASSYSVGTGELFF. Written as DNA, the CDR3 is TGTGCCAGCAGTTACTCTGTCGGCACCGGGGAGCTGTTTTTT.

The rearrangement links TRBV7-9 to TRBJ1-2; D unclear. The V and J ends lost 10 bases and 3 bases respectively, with 12 bases between them. The CDR3 has 12 residues. CDR1 SEHNR and CDR2 FQNEAQ come from the germline V gene (reference sequence). The CDR3 protein is CAIVGIDYGYTF. In nucleotides, the CDR3 is TGTGCCATCGTAGGCATTGACTATGGCTACACCTTC.

The rearrangement links TRBV27 to TRBJ2-2; 9 nucleotides agree with TRBD1. V gave up 6 bases and J gave up 7 bases; unmatched junction bases: 12. CDR3 length: 16 residues. Germline V gene sequence: CDR1 MNHEY, CDR2 SMNVEV (reference sequence). The CDR3 reads CASRPRDRVRGGELFF. CDR3 nucleotide sequence: TGTGCCAGCAGGCCGAGGGACAGGGTACGGGGCGGGGAGCTGTTTTTT.

The chain carries TRBV14 and TRBJ2-3, with 7 nucleotides matching TRBD2. V lost 3 bases, J lost 2 bases, and 11 bases stayed unmatched. Germline loops: CDR1 SGHDN, CDR2 FVKESK. This CDR3 contains 17 residues. The CDR3 sequence: CASSHLRGTTYTDTQYF. The DNA for the CDR3 is TGTGCCAGCAGCCACCTTCGCGGGACTACCTACACAGATACGCAGTATTTT. Drawing the rest from reference TRBV14 and TRBJ2-3, the complete variable domain is EAGVTQFPSHSVIEKGQTVTLRCDPISGHDNLYWYRRVMGKEIKFLLHFVKESKQDESGMPNNRFLAERTGGTYSTLKVQPAELEDSGVYFCASSHLRGTTYTDTQYFGPGTRLTVL.

The chain employs TRBV5-1 and TRBJ1-1, with TRBD1 as a possible D gene (5 bases). Germline CDR1 reads SGHRS; CDR2 reads YFSETQ. V was cut by 0 bases and J by 8 bases, with 8 bases left in between. The CDR3 length is 12 residues. CDR3: CASSLGGREAFF. CDR3 in DNA: TGCGCCAGCAGCTTGGGGGGCAGAGAAGCTTTCTTT.

The rearrangement uses TRBV27 and TRBJ2-7, with D perhaps matching TRBD2 (5 bases). The CDR3 is made up of 14 amino acids. The germline V and J ends were trimmed by 5 bases and 0 bases, with 11 bases remaining between them. Germline assignment: CDR1 MNHEY and CDR2 SMNVEV (reference sequence). The CDR3 DNA reads TGTGCCAGCAGTCCACATGGGAGCTCCTACGAGCAGTACTTC. Its protein product is CASSPHGSSYEQYF.

The chain links TRBV11-2 to TRBJ2-7; TRBD1 aligns across 7 bases. The trim removed 2 bases at V and 4 bases at J, leaving 2 bases unmatched. Germline CDR1 and CDR2: SGHAT and FQNNGV. The CDR3 totals 13 residues. CDR3 protein: CASSLIRGYEQYF. The CDR3 coding sequence is TGTGCCAGCAGCTTAATCAGGGGGTACGAGCAGTACTTC. Based on the CDR3 plus reference TRBV11-2 and TRBJ2-7, the full variable domain is EAGVAQSPRYKIIEKRQSVAFWCNPISGHATLYWYQQILGQGPKLLIQFQNNGVVDDSQLPKDRFSAERLKGVDSTLKIQPAKLEDSAVYLCASSLIRGYEQYFGPGTRLTVT.

The chain joins TRBV30 to TRBJ2-7, with D perhaps matching TRBD1 (5 bases). Germline V gene lookup returns CDR1 GTSNPN and CDR2 SVGIG (reference sequence). The CDR3 has 13 amino acids. Trimming shortened V by 4 bases and J by 0 bases, and 10 bases separated the two germline ends. The DNA for the CDR3 is TGTGCCTGGATGGCAGGGATCTCCTACGAGCAGTACTTC. Its protein product is CAWMAGISYEQYF.

The chain links TRBV6-5 to TRBJ2-7, with D possibly being TRBD1 or TRBD2 (5 bases each). Trimming stripped 5 bases from V and 6 bases from J, with 17 bases between. This CDR3 comprises 14 residues. Germline loops: CDR1 MNHEY, CDR2 SVGAGI. This CDR3 reads CASSEIGTSGEQYF. The CDR3 DNA is TGTGCCAGCAGTGAGATTGGGACCTCCGGCGAGCAGTACTTC.

The chain has TRBV21-1 and TRBJ2-1; the D call TRBD2 from the table was never checked on the DNA. TRBV21-1 is noted as a pseudogene. This CDR3 region has 16 residues. The CDR3 nucleotides are TGTGCCAGCAGACTAGCGGGAGGGCCTTCCTACAATGAGCAGTTCTTC. Translation gives CASRLAGGPSYNEQFF.

The rearrangement links TRBV9 to TRBJ2-1, with 8 positions matching TRBD2. Unmatched junction bases numbered 10, after V lost 2 bases and J lost 3 bases. CDR3 size: 17 residues. Germline V gene data show CDR1 as SGDLS and CDR2 as YYNGEE. CDR3 protein: CASSVGSGKSRYNEQFF. The CDR3 nucleotides read TGTGCCAGCAGCGTGGGTAGCGGGAAGTCGCGCTACAATGAGCAGTTCTTC.

This CDR3 is CASSSPGPSTDTQYF. The CDR3 DNA reads TGTGCCAGCAGTTCCCCGGGACCGAGCACAGATACGCAGTATTTT. V gene TRBV28 combines with J gene TRBJ2-3; either TRBD1 or TRBD2 may supply D (5 bases each). Germline V CDR1 and CDR2: MDHEN, SYDVKM. Deletions cut 4 bases from V and 0 bases from J, with 11 bases between. The CDR3 runs to 15 residues.

The chain combines TRBV5-6 with TRBJ2-5, with 7 positions matching TRBD1. The CDR3 consists of 15 residues. The trim removed 4 bases at V and 4 bases at J, leaving 10 bases unmatched. From germline, CDR1 is SGHDT and CDR2 YYEEEE. Here the CDR3 reads CASSDPMTGPETQYF. For the CDR3, the DNA is TGTGCCAGCAGCGACCCGATGACAGGGCCAGAGACCCAGTACTTC.

The chain carries TRBV20-1 and TRBJ2-1, with D tentatively TRBD1 (6 bases). The CDR3 consists of 10 residues. Per the germline V gene, CDR1 is DFQATT and CDR2 is SNEGSKA (reference sequence). The V and J ends lost 6 bases and 12 bases respectively, with 12 bases between them. CDR3 region: CSATQGGQFF. DNA of the CDR3: TGCAGTGCCACTCAAGGGGGGCAGTTCTTC.

V and J are TRBV27 and TRBJ2-3; D might be TRBD1 or TRBD2, each matching 5 bases. From germline, CDR1 is MNHEY and CDR2 SMNVEV (reference sequence). V was clipped by 7 bases and J by 2 bases, with 13 bases between them. This CDR3 has 14 residues. The CDR3 nucleotides read TGTGCCAGCAAACCCCGGGACCACACAGATACGCAGTATTTT. Encoded protein: CASKPRDHTDTQYF.

About this clone itself: This specimen includes other DNA sequences encoding the same CDR3. The CDR3: CASSSGSSYEQYF. The DNA for the CDR3 is TGTGCCAGCAGCAGCGGGAGCTCCTACGAGCAGTACTTC. The V call is TRBV27, the J call TRBJ2-7; 8 bases align to TRBD2. This CDR3 has 13 residues. From germline, CDR1 is MNHEY and CDR2 SMNVEV (reference sequence). J was trimmed by 0 bases and V by 6 bases; bases with no gene match: 1.

This clone was seen only once. J is TRBJ1-5 and V is TRBV11-2; D gene uncertain. The germline CDR1 and CDR2 sequences are SGHAT and FQNNGV. The CDR3 spans 13 residues. V lost 5 bases to trimming and J lost 2 bases, with 7 bases between them. CDR3 sequence reads: CASSPTGNQPQHF. In nucleotides, the CDR3 is TGTGCCAGCAGCCCCACGGGCAATCAGCCCCAGCATTTT.

This clone has a single count. V gene TRBV19 combines with J gene TRBJ1-5; D might be TRBD1 (6 bases). The germline CDR1 and CDR2 sequences are LNHDA and SQIVND (reference sequence). The length of the CDR3 is 19 residues. V lost 1 base to trimming and J lost 3 bases, with 22 bases between them. This chain's CDR3 is CASSIGYLLGTQDNQPQHF. The CDR3 DNA reads as TGTGCCAGTAGTATAGGGTACCTTTTAGGGACACAAGACAATCAGCCCCAGCATTTT.

The gene calls are TRBV4-3 and TRBJ2-7, with D uncertain. Germline CDR1 is LGHNA and CDR2 is YSLEER. The CDR3 loop spans 13 amino acids. V was cut by 6 bases and J by 7 bases, with 16 bases left in between. Written as DNA, the CDR3 is TGCGCCAGCAGTATTACGGGTGCGGATGAGCAGTACTTC. This encodes CASSITGADEQYF.

The V call is TRBV6-5, the J call TRBJ2-5, with D possibly matching TRBD1 (6 bases). Germline V gene lookup returns CDR1 MNHEY and CDR2 SVGAGI. The CDR3 is 13 residues long. V lost 8 bases, J lost 5 bases, and 15 bases lay in between. The DNA of the CDR3 is TGTGCCAGCCAGGGGACGGGCTGGGAGACCCAGTACTTC. This gives the protein CASQGTGWETQYF.

V and J are TRBV27 and TRBJ1-3; 7 nucleotides align to TRBD1. Germline loops: CDR1 MNHEY, CDR2 SMNVEV (reference sequence). Trimming removed 5 bases from V and 1 base from J; junction bases left unmatched: 26. The CDR3 sequence is 22 residues long. The CDR3 spells CASSPGTVPASTPDSSGNTIYF. DNA for the CDR3: TGTGCCAGCAGTCCGGGGACAGTGCCTGCATCTACTCCGGACTCTTCTGGAAACACCATATATTTT.

This chain joins TRBV19 and TRBJ1-5; TRBD1 agrees at 7 bases. The trim removed 4 bases at V and 0 bases at J, leaving 18 bases unmatched. The CDR3 sequence is 20 residues long. Germline V lookup: CDR1 LNHDA, CDR2 SQIVND (reference sequence). The CDR3 nucleotides are TGTGCCAGTAGTAAAAACGACAGGGCTAGAAACGACCTTAGCAATCAGCCCCAGCATTTT. It yields the protein CASSKNDRARNDLSNQPQHF.

The V and J genes are TRBV11-2 and TRBJ1-2; no reliable D call. Trimming removed 5 bases at V and 0 bases at J, with 10 bases between. Germline V CDR1 and CDR2: SGHAT, FQNNGV. The CDR3 is made up of 14 amino acids. The CDR3 nucleotides are TGTGCCAGCAGCCCGGACGGAACTAACTATGGCTACACCTTC. Protein: CASSPDGTNYGYTF.

This chain uses TRBV7-9 with TRBJ1-1; 10 nucleotides align to TRBD1. Germline V gene data show CDR1 as SEHNR and CDR2 as FQNEAQ (reference sequence). V shed 6 bases, J shed 4 bases, and the junction held 8 bases outside the gene matches. This CDR3 has 15 amino acids. The chain's CDR3 is CASSHPRDRGTEAFF. The DNA for the CDR3 is TGTGCCAGCAGTCACCCCAGGGACAGGGGCACTGAAGCTTTCTTT.

This clone was recorded once. The CDR3 DNA follows: TGTGCCAGCAGCTTAGGGACTAGCGGGGAGCTGTTTTTT. Translation: CASSLGTSGELFF. V is TRBV7-6 and J is TRBJ2-2, with TRBD2 matching 7 bases. Trimming took 1 base from V and 7 from J; bases not matched to a gene: 0. The V gene's germline CDR1 is SGHVS and CDR2 FNYEAQ. The length of the CDR3 is 13 residues. Full variable domain (remainder filled in from reference TRBV7-6 and TRBJ2-2): GAGVSQSPRYKVTKRGQDVALRCDPISGHVSLYWYRQALGQGPEFLTYFNYEAQQDKSGLPNDRFSAERPEGSISTLTIQRTEQRDSAMYRCASSLGTSGELFFGEGSRLTVL.